This TCR beta chain was recovered during a study of shared clonotypes between healthy human individuals (dated by TCRdb to between 2020 and 2021). Turning to the overall study: The cohort comprised a couple of women and a few men aged 18 to 49 years. For each donor, three plates each were used for CD4 naive and CD4 memory, two plates were used for CD8 naive, and one plate was used for CD8 memory. To estimate repertoire size and how much clonotype sharing occurs between individuals, the study deeply sequenced the blood TCR repertoires of several healthy adults. Different laboratories and diverse techniques were used to prepare libraries and sequence TCR repertoires, to increase sequencing depth and limit assay-specific biases. Per donor, leukapheresis produced somewhere between about 0.9 and 9.5 billion PBMCs. Study-level results and caveats: Higher generation probabilities were observed for clonotypes shared by all four sorted-subset donors than for non-shared clonotypes. Estimated clonotype richness was generally larger for naive than for memory subsets. Even with the large sequencing depth, rarefaction of the sorted-subset datasets indicated that sequencing was incomplete. Because the study included only a small number of donors, the genetic and exposure-history diversity represented was limited. About 5% of naive CD4, approximately 3.7% of naive CD8, approximately 2.2% of memory CD4, and 0.4% of memory CD8 clonotypes were shared across several donors. Pairwise subsampling indicated that sequencing depth was expected to affect the degree of clonotype sharing among donors. Sampling was restricted to blood, and TCR repertoires in tissues likely differ from the TCR repertoires found in blood.

As for this clone: Its antigen is still unknown. Nothing much larger sits one base from this clone, and base qualities are not available.

TCR CDR3 regions were amplified from genomic DNA by multiplex PCR using the deep immunoSEQ assay. Extracted genomic DNA from each cell subset was distributed evenly across all wells of several immunoSEQ 96-well plates, and each plate was treated as a replicate. For sorted subsets, each replicate PCR was loaded with roughly 0.2 ug genomic DNA, equivalent to 30,000 to 35,000 T cell genomes. Purified libraries were measured with a Qubit 3.0 fluorometer, size-checked on a Bioanalyzer 2100, and measured again with the KAPA Library Quantification kit. A separate single-read 150-cycle Illumina NextSeq 550 flow cell was used to sequence each immunoSEQ 96-well plate. Per the authors' processing: Because the immunoSEQ output included only junctional sequences and no quality scores, the filtering could not be the same as the filtering used for full-length reads. To assign V/J genes and CDR3, sequences were annotated against IMGT germline references using PyIR, a Python wrapper for IgBLAST v1.9. Reads were removed for weak V/J assignments (E-value above 1e-6), missing CDR3, stop codons, out-of-frame junctions, or ambiguous translated residues. V3J clonotypes were defined as sequences sharing the same inferred V gene, J gene, and CDR3 amino acid sequence. The percentage overlap between two repertoires was calculated by dividing the number of shared unique clonotypes by the size of the smaller repertoire. Richness of each repertoire was evaluated using RTK rarefaction, the Chao1 estimator, and Recon v2.1 estimates of unobserved clonotypes. Generation probabilities were computed with OLGA for all TCRbeta clonotypes obtained by the gDNA method from several donors. TCRdb obtained this table from immuneACCESS and retained in-frame rearrangements with V and J assigned. These tables miss some clones; where compared with another copy, unresolved V genes account for less than half of the shortfall, and the remainder is unexplained. V, J and clone size are taken as reported in that table, and D and trimming were inferred from the DNA itself. The sample contains roughly 1.4 million clones, 97% to 99% of them found a single time. Jointly, the top ten make up over 0.3% of the sample.

Healthy HIV-negative adults with no recently reported acute infections or vaccinations were included as donors. Every donor was a Caucasian adult residing in Nashville, Tennessee, USA. Magnetic negative selection was used to enrich CD4+ T cells, after which naive cells were positively selected on CD45RA and the negative fraction became the memory subset. After blood collection by leukapheresis, PBMCs were isolated using Ficoll-Histopaque density gradient centrifugation and then cryopreserved in the vapor phase of liquid nitrogen. Purity and quantity of every magnetically sorted T cell population were checked by analytical flow cytometry. Genomic DNA was isolated from each sorted fraction and quantified by UV absorbance on a Nanodrop 2000c. The CDR3 goes from the cysteine to the phenylalanine over 13 residues. Solely the CDR3 DNA is kept, with 39 bases framed from the first base. V loses 1 base, J loses 9 bases, and the germline ends lie 12 bases apart. CDR1 is given as SGDLS and CDR2 as YYNGEE, both from the germline V gene.

The rearranged chain carries TRBV9 and TRBJ2-3; a confident D gene designation cannot be given. The sequence was obtained from a man aged 25-45 years in good health. Sequenced input: naive CD4+ T cells sorted from blood. The meaning of the sample's cell subset or site label: CD45RA+ positively selected. CDR3 sequence: CASSVIDDRTQYF. In nucleotide form, the sequence is TGTGCCAGCAGCGTAATCGACGATCGGACGCAGTATTTT.